This is a list of T cell receptor beta chains from one sample in a study of T cell responses to AZD1222 COVID-19 vaccine. TCRdb's table, derived via immunoSEQ multiplex PCR, lists solely in-frame clones and lacks some. The sample includes under 110,000 clones, roughly 86% of them seen just once. The sample consisted of peripheral blood, taken 28 days after the second AZD1222 dose. Every receptor here comes from an adult who received the AZD1222 COVID-19 vaccine. Both conserved end residues are part of each CDR3. A D gene is named only where the DNA matches it firmly. Clone size, where shown, is once, few, many, or a class for clones that have expanded.

>TRBJ2-5|TRBV27|NA|NA
CASSFLSETQYF
TGTGCCAGCAGTTTTCTATCAGAGACCCAGTACTTC
>TRBJ1-5|TRBV9|NA|NA
CASSVGPGTQPQHF
TGTGCCAGCAGCGTAGGGCCCGGGACGCAGCCCCAGCATTTT
>TRBJ2-7|TRBV28|NA|TRBD2
CASSSGLAGGPYGIEQYF
TGTGCCAGCAGTTCCGGACTAGCGGGAGGGCCCTATGGTATCGAGCAGTACTTC
>TRBJ2-3|TRBV6-5|NA|TRBD1
CASSSDRGRDTQYF
TGTGCCAGCAGTTCGGACAGGGGGAGAGATACGCAGTATTTT
>TRBJ2-3|TRBV7-2|NA|TRBD2
CASSFPGLAGPTDTQYF
TGTGCCAGCAGCTTTCCGGGACTAGCGGGACCCACAGATACGCAGTATTTT
>TRBJ2-7|TRBV30|few|NA
CAWSELGAEQYF
TGTGCCTGGAGCGAGTTAGGGGCCGAGCAGTACTTC
>TRBJ2-7|TRBV20-1|NA|TRBD2
CSASRRGGRYEQYF
TGCAGTGCTAGTAGGCGGGGGGGCCGCTACGAGCAGTACTTC
>TRBJ2-7|TRBV28|NA|TRBD1
CASTRQGAGEQYF
TGTGCCAGCACCAGACAGGGGGCGGGGGAGCAGTACTTC
>TRBJ2-7|TRBV28|NA|TRBD2
CASRTLAGDYEQYF
TGTGCCAGCAGGACCCTAGCGGGAGACTACGAGCAGTACTTC
>TRBJ2-2|TRBV19|NA|TRBD1
CASSTGGPDTGELFF
TGTGCCAGTAGCACAGGGGGCCCAGACACCGGGGAGCTGTTTTTT
>TRBJ1-6|TRBV7-2|NA|NA
CASSRDGGSPLHF
TGTGCCAGCAGTCGAGACGGGGGTTCACCCCTCCACTTT
>TRBJ2-2|TRBV5-1|NA|TRBD1
CASSLDRDRKIKNTGELFF
TGCGCCAGCAGCTTGGATCGGGACAGAAAAATAAAGAACACCGGGGAGCTGTTTTTT
>TRBJ2-2|TRBV4-2|NA|NA
CASSQVSSGRYTGELFF
TGTGCCAGCAGCCAAGTTAGTTCGGGGCGTTACACCGGGGAGCTGTTTTTT
>TRBJ2-1|TRBV2|few|NA
CASSERGYEQFF
TGTGCCAGCAGTGAGCGAGGGTATGAGCAGTTCTTC
>TRBJ1-4|TRBV29-1|few|NA
CSAIGRATNEKLFF
TGCAGTGCTATTGGACGGGCAACTAATGAAAAACTGTTTTTT
>TRBJ1-1|TRBV5-4|NA|NA
CASSPLGTEAFF
TGTGCCAGCAGCCCCCTGGGCACTGAAGCTTTCTTT
>TRBJ2-7|TRBV27|NA|NA
CASSLAGAPYEQYF
TGTGCCAGCAGTTTAGCAGGGGCCCCCTACGAGCAGTACTTC
>TRBJ2-3|TRBV5-1|NA|TRBD1
CASSVGQDVSTDTQYF
TGCGCCAGCAGCGTCGGACAGGACGTTAGCACAGATACGCAGTATTTT
>TRBJ1-1|TRBV7-9|NA|NA
CASSANRAGGTEAFF
TGTGCCAGCAGCGCAAACAGGGCTGGAGGCACTGAAGCTTTCTTT
>TRBJ1-2|TRBV5-1|NA|TRBD1
CASSLNLNRGGYGYTF
TGCGCCAGCAGCCTAAACCTTAACAGGGGAGGCTATGGCTACACCTTC
>TRBJ2-7|TRBV3-1/TRBV3-2|NA|TRBD1
CASSRDGQVPSYEQYF
TGTGCCAGCAGCCGGGACGGACAGGTCCCCTCCTACGAGCAGTACTTC
>TRBJ1-1|TRBV5-1|NA|TRBD1
CASSPGQGPSSEAFF
TGCGCCAGCAGCCCTGGACAGGGGCCTTCGTCTGAAGCTTTCTTT
>TRBJ2-1|TRBV5-4|once|TRBD1
CASSPGQGLDEQFF
TGTGCCAGCAGCCCGGGACAGGGTCTCGATGAGCAGTTCTTC
>TRBJ2-7|TRBV5-5|NA|TRBD2
CASSSPGGAHEQYF
TGTGCCAGCAGTTCACCGGGGGGGGCCCACGAGCAGTACTTC
>TRBJ2-7|TRBV19|NA|TRBD2
CASSIRGGGLAGVYEQYF
TGTGCCAGTAGTATCCGAGGTGGGGGACTAGCGGGAGTCTACGAGCAGTACTTC
>TRBJ2-2|TRBV4-3|NA|TRBD1
CASSQGNAGGSRGGELFF
TGCGCCAGCAGCCAAGGAAATGCAGGGGGCAGCAGGGGCGGGGAGCTGTTTTTT
>TRBJ2-7|TRBV5-1|NA|TRBD2
CASSYRTSGLYEQYF
TGCGCCAGCAGCTACCGGACTAGCGGGCTCTACGAGCAGTACTTC
>TRBJ2-6|TRBV5-1|NA|TRBD1
CASSLRTGLSSGANVLTF
TGCGCCAGCAGCCTCCGGACAGGATTAAGCTCTGGGGCCAACGTCCTGACTTTC
>TRBJ1-1|TRBV11-3|NA|NA
CASSLVVDTEAFF
TGTGCCAGCAGCCTAGTCGTGGACACTGAAGCTTTCTTT
>TRBJ2-1|TRBV3-1/TRBV3-2|NA|TRBD2
CASSQDSGTRLYNEQFF
TGTGCCAGCAGCCAAGATTCAGGGACTAGGCTCTACAATGAGCAGTTCTTC
>TRBJ1-4|TRBV11-2|NA|NA
CASSLRRATNEKLFF
TGTGCCAGCAGCTTGAGGCGAGCAACTAATGAAAAACTGTTTTTT
>TRBJ1-4|TRBV5-1|NA|NA
CASSMGGKTNEKLFF
TGCGCCAGCAGCATGGGGGGTAAAACTAATGAAAAACTGTTTTTT
>TRBJ2-2|TRBV14|NA|NA
CASSHSTGELFF
TGTGCCAGCAGCCATTCGACCGGGGAGCTGTTTTTT
>TRBJ2-2|TRBV7-2|NA|NA
CASSLAAGMRTGELFF
TGTGCCAGCAGCTTAGCGGCAGGGATGAGAACCGGGGAGCTGTTTTTT
>TRBJ1-2|TRBV28|NA|NA
CASGGVAGPYGYTF
TGTGCCAGCGGGGGAGTAGCAGGGCCCTATGGCTACACCTTC
>TRBJ1-5|TRBV6-1|NA|NA
CASSDQGSGQPQHF
TGTGCCAGCAGTGACCAGGGAAGTGGTCAGCCCCAGCATTTT
>TRBJ2-7|TRBV28|once|NA
CASSLDRVRDEQYF
TGTGCCAGCAGCCTCGACCGCGTTCGCGACGAGCAGTACTTC